The clone carrying this T cell receptor beta chain was seen more than once but under ten times. This sample was taken from a study of cytomegalovirus exposure and HLA in healthy donors. PCR amplification relied on 60 Vbeta primers (plus 13 Jbeta primers). Method: immunoSEQ multiplex PCR; TCRdb's copy keeps in-frame clones and lacks some. The table includes under 150,000 clones, 67% detected once. CDR1 MGHDK and CDR2 SYGVNS come from the germline V gene. V lost 4 bases to trimming and J lost 4 bases, with 10 bases between them. The CDR3 has 13 amino acids. This chain uses TRBV25-1 with TRBJ1-2; TRBD1 might be the D (5 bases). The sequence was collected from a man in his late teens or twenties in good health and CMV-seropositive. Sequencing was performed on PBMCs. CDR3 bases: TGTGCCAGCAGTGCATCGGGACTCTATGGCTACACCTTC. Its translation: CASSASGLYGYTF.